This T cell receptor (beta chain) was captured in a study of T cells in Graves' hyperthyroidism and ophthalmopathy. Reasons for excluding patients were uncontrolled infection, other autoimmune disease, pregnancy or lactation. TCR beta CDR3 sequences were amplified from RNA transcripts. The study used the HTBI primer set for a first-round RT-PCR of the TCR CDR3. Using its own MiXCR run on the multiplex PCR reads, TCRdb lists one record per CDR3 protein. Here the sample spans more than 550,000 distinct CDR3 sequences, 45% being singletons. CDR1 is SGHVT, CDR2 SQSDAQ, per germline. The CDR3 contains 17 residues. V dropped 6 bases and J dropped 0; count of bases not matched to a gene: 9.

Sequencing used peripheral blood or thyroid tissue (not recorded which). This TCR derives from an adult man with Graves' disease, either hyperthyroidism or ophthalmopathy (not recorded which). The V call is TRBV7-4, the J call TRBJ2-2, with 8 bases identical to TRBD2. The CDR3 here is CASSLVSGGANTGELFF. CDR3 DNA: TGTGCCAGCAGTCTGGTCAGCGGGGGCGCGAACACCGGGGAGCTGTTTTTT.